The clone carrying this T cell receptor (beta chain) was observed a few times. Its cognate antigen is unknown. This sample was taken from a study of beta chain features in type 1 diabetes. At the level of the study: Cells sorted and examined across all samples totaled approximately 100,000,000.

Investigators reverse transcribed all isolated RNA, so they sequenced expressed TCRB transcripts. Reads from naive, central memory and regulatory T cell samples averaged about 3.9 million. Generated by immunoSEQ multiplex PCR, the TCRdb table keeps only in-frame clones and is missing some. The profile shows 150,000 to 180,000 clones, about 9.3% of them singletons. Whole-study findings and limits: People with Type 1 diabetes carried modestly yet significantly shorter TCRB CDR3s in all four CD4+ subsets.

The germline V gene encodes CDR1 SNHLY and CDR2 FYNNEI. The CDR3 totals 16 residues. The V gene end was trimmed by 5 bases and the J gene end by 4 bases; junction bases not matched to a gene: 9. The V call is TRBV2, the J call TRBJ2-7, with TRBD2 identical over 12 bases. The receptor was derived from a man in his thirties or forties with type 1 diabetes. The sample comprised central memory CD4+ T cells from blood. For the CDR3, the DNA is TGTGCCAGCAGTCTCCGACTAGCGGGAGACCCATACGAGCAGTACTTC. As protein: CASSLRLAGDPYEQYF.